The 20 T cell receptor beta chains in this list originate from one sample, sequenced in a study of early T cells in non-severe SARS-CoV-2 infection. TCRdb re-derived calls from the 5' RACE reads in MiXCR, one entry per CDR3 protein. This repertoire shows more than 65,000 distinct CDR3 sequences, around 13% found once; its top ten account for roughly 1.3%. The source material was whole blood. All receptors come from an adult who was a healthcare worker with PCR-confirmed SARS-CoV-2 infection or an uninfected control (not recorded which).

In its sample, this clonotype was seen many times. The chain employs TRBV2 and TRBJ1-5, with a possible D match to TRBD1 (5 bases). V shed 0 bases and J shed 6 bases, with 9 bases lying between them. CDR1 is SNHLY and CDR2 is FYNNEI in the germline V gene. The CDR3 has 14 residues. CDR3 nucleotide sequence: TGTGCCAGCAGTGAAGCGGGGACTCCTCAGCCCCAGCATTTT. As protein: CASSEAGTPQPQHF.

This clonotype was seen repeatedly, ten times or more. The chain recombines TRBV6-2 or TRBV6-3 with TRBJ1-2; no clear D. The CDR3 spans 13 residues. Germline V gene sequence: CDR1 MNHEY, CDR2 SVGEGT. Trimming removed 4 bases from V and 5 bases from J, with 11 bases in between. CDR3: CASSFASAYGYTF. The CDR3 DNA reads as TGTGCCAGCAGTTTCGCGTCAGCGTATGGCTACACCTTC.

V and J are TRBV28 and TRBJ2-4; D is possibly TRBD2 (7 bases). With 9 bases removed from V and 9 bases from J, the gap between germline ends came to 15 bases. Germline assignment: CDR1 MDHEN and CDR2 SYDVKM. The CDR3 is 12 amino acids. In DNA, the CDR3 is TGTGCCAGTCAAACGGGGGGCGGCATTCAGTACTTC. Translation gives CASQTGGGIQYF. Drawing the rest from reference TRBV28 and TRBJ2-4, the complete variable domain is DVKVTQSSRYLVKRTGEKVFLECVQDMDHENMFWYRQDPGLGLRLIYFSYDVKMKEKGDIPEGYSVSREKKERFSLILESASTNQTSMYLCASQTGGGIQYFGAGTRLSVL.

The sample holds a few counts of this clonotype. The V gene is TRBV4-3, the J gene TRBJ2-4, with D perhaps matching TRBD1 or TRBD2 (6 bases each). V dropped 0 bases and J dropped 5 bases, with 14 bases sitting between them. This CDR3 is 16 amino acids long. Germline CDR1 LGHNA, CDR2 YSLEER. CDR3 sequence reads: CASSQDTWGAQNIQYF. The CDR3 DNA reads as TGCGCCAGCAGCCAAGATACTTGGGGGGCGCAAAACATTCAGTACTTC.

This clonotype was observed a handful of times. V gene TRBV6-5 combines with J gene TRBJ2-7, with D maybe TRBD2 (5 bases). Trimming stripped 0 bases from V and 7 bases from J, with 16 bases between. Germline CDR1 and CDR2: MNHEY and SVGAGI. This CDR3 has 15 residues. DNA for the CDR3: TGTGCCAGCAGTTACTCGAGGACTCCCAGTTCTGAGCAGTACTTC. Translation: CASSYSRTPSSEQYF.

This clonotype was counted many times. V usage is TRBV12-3 or TRBV12-4 and J usage is TRBJ1-2, with a tentative D call TRBD1 (5 bases). The CDR3 has 14 amino acids. Trimming removed 6 bases at V and 4 bases at J, with 15 bases between. The CDR3 DNA reads TGTGCCAGCAGACAGGCCCTTCTGGGCTATGGCTACACCTTC. The encoded protein is CASRQALLGYGYTF.

This clonotype has ten or more counts. The rearrangement uses TRBV6-6 and TRBJ1-1; 8 bases fit TRBD1. Germline loops: CDR1 MNHNY, CDR2 SVGAGI (reference sequence). CDR3 length: 16 residues. The trim removed 7 bases at V and 0 bases at J, leaving 10 bases unmatched. This CDR3 is CASTQPGTGVNTEAFF. In nucleotides, the CDR3 is TGTGCCAGCACCCAACCGGGGACAGGCGTGAACACTGAAGCTTTCTTT.

This clonotype was detected ten times or more. The chain links TRBV7-9 to TRBJ2-3, with 8 bases lining up with TRBD1. Trimming took 8 bases from V and 9 from J; bases not matched to a gene: 4. The CDR3 has 11 amino acids. Germline V CDR1 and CDR2: SEHNR, FQNEAQ (reference sequence). CDR3 nucleotide sequence: TGTGCCAGCGGACAGGGTGACACGCAGTATTTT. This gives the protein CASGQGDTQYF.

There are a few counts of this clonotype. The DNA for the CDR3 is TGCAGCGTTAATCTTTTGGAGAGCTACACCTTC. Its protein product is CSVNLLESYTF. V usage is TRBV29-1 and J usage is TRBJ1-2; no firm D call. There are 11 residues in the CDR3. V lost 5 bases to trimming and J lost 9 bases, with 13 bases between them. Per the germline V gene, CDR1 is SQVTM and CDR2 is ANQGSEA.

The rearrangement joins TRBV20-1 to TRBJ2-2; 14 bases fit TRBD2. J lost 7 bases, V lost 0 bases, and 4 bases had no gene match. The CDR3 is made up of 16 amino acids. Germline V CDR1 and CDR2: DFQATT, SNEGSKA (reference sequence). This chain's CDR3 is CSARDGTSGSRGELFF. The CDR3 DNA reads as TGCAGTGCTAGAGACGGGACTAGCGGGAGTCGCGGGGAGCTGTTTTTT.

In its sample, this clonotype was seen many times. The rearrangement joins TRBV27 to TRBJ1-5; D unresolved. The V end lost 0 bases, the J end lost 1 base, and 7 bases lay between the germline ends. The CDR3 has 15 residues. Germline CDR1 and CDR2: MNHEY and SMNVEV (reference sequence). CDR3 loop: CASSLSTMSNQPQHF. The CDR3 DNA follows: TGTGCCAGCAGTTTATCGACCATGAGCAATCAGCCCCAGCATTTT.

This clonotype was seen at least ten times. The chain carries TRBV19 and TRBJ2-2; 7 bases are shared with TRBD1. Germline V CDR1 and CDR2: LNHDA, SQIVND (reference sequence). The CDR3 has 14 residues. V was pared by 5 bases and J by 6 bases, with 6 bases of the junction left unmatched. The CDR3: CASSPDRLSGELFF. In DNA, the CDR3 is TGTGCCAGTAGTCCGGACAGGCTGTCCGGGGAGCTGTTTTTT.

This clonotype appeared many times. The J gene is TRBJ2-2, the V gene TRBV12-3 or TRBV12-4, with D possibly being TRBD1 or TRBD2 (5 bases each). The length of the CDR3 is 12 residues. The germline V and J ends were trimmed by 6 bases and 7 bases, with 9 bases remaining between them. CDR3 loop: CASSLRGGELFF. The CDR3 coding sequence is TGTGCCAGCAGCTTGAGGGGCGGGGAGCTGTTTTTT.

This clonotype was seen only a few times. This rearrangement joins TRBV12-3 or TRBV12-4 to TRBJ1-5; D ambiguous. V was cut by 7 bases and J by 2 bases, with 9 bases left in between. The CDR3 totals 13 residues. Here the CDR3 DNA reads TGTGCCAGCAATACACTCGGCAATCAGCCCCAGCATTTT. This encodes CASNTLGNQPQHF.

This clonotype was detected many times. The CDR3 region is CASSLTQGGITEAFF. CDR3 nucleotides: TGTGCCAGCAGCTTAACCCAGGGGGGTATCACTGAAGCTTTCTTT. This chain joins TRBV7-8 and TRBJ1-1; 7 bases fit TRBD1. Per germline, CDR1 SGHVS and CDR2 FQNEAQ. The CDR3 totals 15 residues. Germline trimming cut 2 bases from V and 4 bases from J; bases unmatched to any gene: 7.

This clonotype was detected a few times. The genes are TRBV27 and TRBJ1-5, with D perhaps matching TRBD1 (5 bases). The CDR3 runs to 14 residues. V was pared by 1 base and J by 6 bases, with 10 bases between. Germline CDR1 and CDR2: MNHEY and SMNVEV (reference sequence). The CDR3 nucleotides read TGTGCCAGCAGTTTATTCGGGGGTTTTCAGCCCCAGCATTTT. Protein product: CASSLFGGFQPQHF.

Many counts were recorded for this clonotype. The chain employs TRBV7-8 and TRBJ1-5, with D possibly being TRBD1 (5 bases). V was shortened by 6 bases and J by 5 bases, with 17 bases between the two germline ends. CDR1 and CDR2 (germline): SGHVS, FQNEAQ. The CDR3 totals 15 residues. The CDR3 DNA reads TGTGCCAGCAGTCCGAGGGGAGGGCTCGATCAGCCCCAGCATTTT. This codes for CASSPRGGLDQPQHF.

This clonotype was observed at least ten times. The chain links TRBV6-5 to TRBJ2-7, with D perhaps TRBD2 (5 bases). The CDR3 extends over 13 amino acids. The V gene lost 9 bases and the J gene lost 0 bases, with 12 bases spanning the gap. Germline CDR1 reads MNHEY; CDR2 reads SVGAGI. The CDR3 spells CASGTGSSYEQYF. The CDR3 DNA follows: TGTGCCAGTGGTACGGGGTCCTCCTACGAGCAGTACTTC.

V and J are TRBV29-1 and TRBJ2-2, with 7 bases matching TRBD1. V shed 7 bases, J shed 5 bases, and the junction held 7 bases outside the gene matches. The V gene's germline CDR1 is SQVTM and CDR2 ANQGSEA. The CDR3 length is 13 residues. The CDR3 DNA reads as TGCAGCGCCGGGACAGTCATAACCGGGGAGCTGTTTTTT. Residues: CSAGTVITGELFF.

This clonotype was picked up a small number of times. V is TRBV6-5 and J is TRBJ1-2, with D perhaps matching TRBD1 (6 bases). Trimming shortened V by 10 bases and J by 6 bases, and 18 bases separated the two germline ends. Germline CDR1 MNHEY, CDR2 SVGAGI. This CDR3 has 13 residues. DNA for the CDR3: TGTGCCACCATGAAGATTCGGGGGCATGGCTACACCTTC. Translation: CATMKIRGHGYTF.